This paragraph reports one TCR beta chain. Its cognate antigen has yet to be identified. The record has no base qualities; no much larger clone is one base away. This sample stems from a study of blood T cell repertoires in COVID-19 (TCRdb year 2020). Regarding the research as a whole: The collaborator samples originated in the United States, Italy and Spain and spanned the acute and convalescent phases of COVID-19. Where available, HLA class I and class II types were obtained from metadata supplied by the sample provider rather than from assay-based typing. Nearly every sample came with metadata listing a de-identified subject ID, COVID-19 status, age in years and sex. Subjects who had been exposed to COVID-19, were actively infected with it, or had recovered from it provided the deeply sampled blood TCRbeta repertoires that made up the dataset. The samples were drawn from the first 160 participants of the ongoing ImmuneRACE study and from 1,254 subjects provided by 6 global collaborators. The repertoires were released in a freely available public database intended as a resource for research on the immune response to SARS-CoV-2. The prospective study material was composed of cDNA or gDNA derived from T cells, B-cell-depleted T cells, or PBMCs. What the authors observed across the whole study: The amount of clinical and demographic metadata varied by source and participant and was provided uncurated.

Collaborating institutions collected whole blood in K2EDTA tubes following their own protocols. Collaborator samples were shipped for TCRbeta analysis as frozen whole blood, isolated PBMCs, or DNA extracted from either sample type. The immunoSEQ Assay, a bias-controlled multiplex PCR, was used to amplify TCRbeta CDR3 regions from genomic DNA. For the original study's pipeline: The number of nucleated cells in each sample was estimated by amplification of reference gene primers within the assay. To quantify the absolute abundance of each unique TCRbeta CDR3 rearrangement, sequence reads were collapsed and filtered. Productive Simpson clonality was computed per sample as the square root of Simpson's diversity index over productive rearrangements. TCRdb mirrors the immuneACCESS table, restricted to in-frame sequences. Some clones are absent from its copies; in checked studies, under half trace to an unresolved V gene, and the reason for the others is unknown. V, J and clone size are taken as reported in that table, and D and trimming were inferred from the DNA itself. The sample table holds 45,000 to 65,000 clones, of which about nine tenths were seen once. The ten largest account for 6.5% to 10% of the sample.

Looking up the germline V gene (reference sequence) yields CDR1 LNHNV and CDR2 YYDKDF. Relative to germline, V is missing 1 base and J is missing 4 bases, with 5 bases of the junction outside any gene match. The CDR3 covers 15 residues, taking in both the cysteine and the phenylalanine. Here the CDR3 DNA is all that survives: 45 bases in frame from base 1. The TCR originated in a man between 50 and 59 years old with active COVID-19. The sample comprised peripheral blood. The chain is encoded by TRBV15 joined to TRBJ2-3, with 7 bases matching TRBD2. The DNA reads TGTGCCACCAGCAGAGGGGCTAGCGGATCAGATACGCAGTATTTT. Its coded protein is CATSRGASGSDTQYF. Supplemented by the reference TRBV15 and TRBJ2-3 proteins around the CDR3, the complete variable domain is DAMVIQNPRYQVTQFGKPVTLSCSQTLNHNVMYWYQQKSSQAPKLLFHYYDKDFNNEADTPDNFQSRRPNTSFCFLDIRSPGLGDTAMYLCATSRGASGSDTQYFGPGTRLTVL.